A selection of T cell receptor beta chains follows, all from one sample in a study of T cell changes during pregnancy in multiple sclerosis. Using immunoSEQ multiplex PCR, the repertoire was profiled, and TCRdb retains in-frame clones only, with some absent. Of tens of thousands of clones in the sample, under 95% were seen once. The specimen comprised peripheral blood, sampled in the first trimester of pregnancy. The receptors shown here come from a female donor with multiple sclerosis, enrolled in a pregnancy study. Each CDR3 is given with its conserved first and last residue. Each record gives: clone size, J gene, V gene, D gene, CDR3 DNA, CDR3 protein. A D gene is named only where the DNA matches it firmly. Size values are once, few and many counts, or a class for expanded clones, and some rows have none.

abundance: -
j_gene: TRBJ1-1
v_gene: TRBV5-1
d_gene: -
CDR3nt: TGCGCCAGCAGCTTGGACCGCCTAGGGGATAGCACTGAAGCTTTCTTT
CDR3aa: CASSLDRLGDSTEAFF

abundance: once
j_gene: TRBJ2-1
v_gene: TRBV7-9
d_gene: -
CDR3nt: TGTGCCAGCAGCTTACCTGCGGGTCGTACCCGCTCCTACAATGAGCAGTTCTTC
CDR3aa: CASSLPAGRTRSYNEQFF

abundance: -
j_gene: TRBJ2-1
v_gene: TRBV19
d_gene: -
CDR3nt: TGTGCCACGGATAGCGGCCCTAACCTATACAATGAGCAGTTCTTC
CDR3aa: CATDSGPNLYNEQFF

abundance: -
j_gene: TRBJ1-1
v_gene: TRBV4-1
d_gene: -
CDR3nt: TGCGCCAGCAGCCAAGACCCTGCCGGAGGCACTGAAGCTTTCTTT
CDR3aa: CASSQDPAGGTEAFF

abundance: -
j_gene: TRBJ2-2
v_gene: TRBV28
d_gene: -
CDR3nt: TGTGCCATCCCCAAGTACGGGACACAGAACACCGGGGAGCTGTTTTTT
CDR3aa: CAIPKYGTQNTGELFF

abundance: -
j_gene: TRBJ2-5
v_gene: TRBV7-9
d_gene: TRBD2
CDR3nt: TGTGCCAGCAGCTTTCGGACTAGCGGAGGAAACCAAGAGACCCAGTACTTC
CDR3aa: CASSFRTSGGNQETQYF

abundance: -
j_gene: TRBJ2-1
v_gene: TRBV28
d_gene: TRBD2
CDR3nt: TGTGCCAGCAGTCGGCTAGCGGGAGGTAATAATGAGCAGTTCTTC
CDR3aa: CASSRLAGGNNEQFF

abundance: -
j_gene: TRBJ2-3
v_gene: TRBV7-6
d_gene: TRBD2
CDR3nt: TGTGCCAGCAGCGCTAGCGGAAGCACAGATACGCAGTATTTT
CDR3aa: CASSASGSTDTQYF

abundance: -
j_gene: TRBJ2-1
v_gene: TRBV28
d_gene: TRBD2
CDR3nt: TGTGCCAGCAGACCCGGGACTAGCGGTAACAATGAGCAGTTCTTC
CDR3aa: CASRPGTSGNNEQFF

abundance: -
j_gene: TRBJ2-7
v_gene: TRBV7-2
d_gene: -
CDR3nt: TGTGCCAGCAGCTTAGGACTAGAATACTACGAGCAGTACTTC
CDR3aa: CASSLGLEYYEQYF

abundance: -
j_gene: TRBJ1-1
v_gene: TRBV19
d_gene: TRBD1
CDR3nt: TGTGCCAGTAGACTCGGGACAGGGGACACTGAAGCTTTCTTT
CDR3aa: CASRLGTGDTEAFF

abundance: once
j_gene: TRBJ2-5
v_gene: TRBV28
d_gene: -
CDR3nt: TGTGCCAGCAGTTTTAGAGGCGTACTAGGGGGTGAGACCCAGTACTTC
CDR3aa: CASSFRGVLGGETQYF

abundance: once
j_gene: TRBJ1-4
v_gene: TRBV25-1
d_gene: TRBD1
CDR3nt: TGTGCCAGCGCCGGAGACCGGGACAGGGATGGAACTAATGAAAAACTGTTTTTT
CDR3aa: CASAGDRDRDGTNEKLFF

abundance: -
j_gene: TRBJ2-7
v_gene: TRBV2
d_gene: -
CDR3nt: TGTGCCAGCACTCCTAGCGTGGGGGGGGCGGGCGAGCAGTACTTC
CDR3aa: CASTPSVGGAGEQYF

abundance: -
j_gene: TRBJ2-7
v_gene: TRBV5-6
d_gene: -
CDR3nt: TGTGCCAGCAGCTTAACGGGTCCCTCCTACGAGCAGTACTTC
CDR3aa: CASSLTGPSYEQYF

abundance: -
j_gene: TRBJ2-2
v_gene: TRBV9
d_gene: TRBD2
CDR3nt: TGTGCCAGCAGCGTAGTCGCGGGGGACTTGATAACCGGGGAGCTGTTTTTT
CDR3aa: CASSVVAGDLITGELFF

abundance: -
j_gene: TRBJ1-2
v_gene: TRBV5-4
d_gene: -
CDR3nt: TGTGCCAGCAGCTTTGGACATACTAACTATGGCTACACCTTC
CDR3aa: CASSFGHTNYGYTF

abundance: -
j_gene: TRBJ2-2
v_gene: TRBV29-1
d_gene: TRBD1
CDR3nt: TGCAGCGTTGGAGGGGACAGGGATGATGGCACCGGGGAGCTGTTTTTT
CDR3aa: CSVGGDRDDGTGELFF

abundance: -
j_gene: TRBJ2-1
v_gene: TRBV4-1
d_gene: -
CDR3nt: TGCGCCAGCAGCCAACCCGTTCCAGGCGTGCTCTACAATGAGCAGTTCTTC
CDR3aa: CASSQPVPGVLYNEQFF

abundance: -
j_gene: TRBJ1-1
v_gene: TRBV19
d_gene: -
CDR3nt: TGTGCCAGTTCACCAACAGGGTACACTGAAGCTTTCTTT
CDR3aa: CASSPTGYTEAFF

abundance: once
j_gene: TRBJ2-7
v_gene: TRBV18
d_gene: TRBD1
CDR3nt: TGTGCCAGCTCGTCCCTCCCACCGGGGACAGGGGGCAGAGGGGCCTACGAGCAGTACTTC
CDR3aa: CASSSLPPGTGGRGAYEQYF

abundance: -
j_gene: TRBJ2-3
v_gene: TRBV4-3
d_gene: TRBD2
CDR3nt: TGCGCCAGCAGCCAAGATCGAGCTAGCGGGAGTATAGATACGCAGTATTTT
CDR3aa: CASSQDRASGSIDTQYF